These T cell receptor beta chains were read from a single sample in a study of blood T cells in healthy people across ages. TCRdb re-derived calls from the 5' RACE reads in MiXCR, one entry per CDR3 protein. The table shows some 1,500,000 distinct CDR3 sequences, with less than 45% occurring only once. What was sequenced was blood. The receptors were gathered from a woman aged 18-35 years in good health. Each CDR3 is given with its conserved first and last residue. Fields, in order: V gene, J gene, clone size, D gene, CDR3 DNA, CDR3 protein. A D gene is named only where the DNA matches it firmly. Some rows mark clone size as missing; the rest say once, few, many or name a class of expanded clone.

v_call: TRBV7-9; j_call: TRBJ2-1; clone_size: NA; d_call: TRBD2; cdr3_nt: TGTGCCAGCTTCCCGCCGGGACAGCGGACTCTAGCGGGACCCTATGGGCAGTTTTTC; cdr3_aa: CASFPPGQRTLAGPYGQFF
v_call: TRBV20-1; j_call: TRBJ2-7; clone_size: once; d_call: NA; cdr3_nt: TGCAGTGCTAGAGATCGGATAAGAATCCCAGGGAGTGAGCAGTACTTC; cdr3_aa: CSARDRIRIPGSEQYF
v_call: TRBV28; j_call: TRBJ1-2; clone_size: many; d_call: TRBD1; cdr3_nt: TGTGCCAGCAGTTCCCTTGACAGGGAAGGCTACACCTTC; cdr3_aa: CASSSLDREGYTF
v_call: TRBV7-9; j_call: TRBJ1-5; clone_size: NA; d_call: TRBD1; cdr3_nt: TGTGCCAGCAGCTTAGCCGGGACAGCTAATCATCCCCAGCATTTT; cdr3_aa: CASSLAGTANHPQHF
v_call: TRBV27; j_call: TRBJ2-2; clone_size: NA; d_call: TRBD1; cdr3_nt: TGTGCCAGCAGTTTAGACAGGGTGGCCACCGGGGAGCTGTTTTTT; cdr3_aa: CASSLDRVATGELFF
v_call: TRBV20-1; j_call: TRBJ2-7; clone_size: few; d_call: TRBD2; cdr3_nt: TGCAGTGCTAGGTTAAGCGGGAGGACCTACGAGCAGTACTTC; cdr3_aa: CSARLSGRTYEQYF
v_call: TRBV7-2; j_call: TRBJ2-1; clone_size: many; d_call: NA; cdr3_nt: TGTGCCAGCAGCTTAGGAGGGTGGAATGAGCAGTTCTTC; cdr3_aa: CASSLGGWNEQFF
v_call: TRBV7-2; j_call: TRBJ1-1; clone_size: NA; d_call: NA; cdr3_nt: TGTGCCAGCAGCTTGATGGACCGGATTGAAGCTTTCTTT; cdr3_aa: CASSLMDRIEAFF
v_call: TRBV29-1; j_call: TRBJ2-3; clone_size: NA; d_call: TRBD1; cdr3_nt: TGCGGCGTTGATAAGGACAGGGGATTTAAGGATACGCAGTATTTT; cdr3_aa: CGVDKDRGFKDTQYF
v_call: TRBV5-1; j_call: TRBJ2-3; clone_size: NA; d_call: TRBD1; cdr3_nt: TGCGCCAGCAGCCTCACAGGGGGCGTGAGCACAGATACGCAGTATTTT; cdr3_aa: CASSLTGGVSTDTQYF
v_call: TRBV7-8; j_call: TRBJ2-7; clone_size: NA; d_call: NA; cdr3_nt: TGTGCCAGCAGCCCCGTTAACGAGCAGTACTTC; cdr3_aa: CASSPVNEQYF
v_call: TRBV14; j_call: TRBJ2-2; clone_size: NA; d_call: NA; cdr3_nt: TGTGCCAGCTGGGAAGGCCTAAGCGGGGAGCTGTTTTTT; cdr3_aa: CASWEGLSGELFF
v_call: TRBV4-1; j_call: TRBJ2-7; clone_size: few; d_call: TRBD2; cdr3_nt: TGCGCCAGCAGCCAACCGGGACTAGCTTATTACGAGCAGTACTTC; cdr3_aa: CASSQPGLAYYEQYF
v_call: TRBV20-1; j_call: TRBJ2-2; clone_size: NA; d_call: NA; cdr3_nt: TGCAGTGCTAGAAGGAAACTGACGAACACTGGGGAGCTGTTTTTT; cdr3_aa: CSARRKLTNTGELFF
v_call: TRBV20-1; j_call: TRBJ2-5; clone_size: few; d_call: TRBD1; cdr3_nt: TGCAGTGCCCGGACAGGGAAAGAGACCCAGTACTTC; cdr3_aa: CSARTGKETQYF
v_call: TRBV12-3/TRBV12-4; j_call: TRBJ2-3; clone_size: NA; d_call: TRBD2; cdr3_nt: TGTGCCAGCAGCCTTTTAGCGGGGGGGTTCACAGATACGCAGTATTTT; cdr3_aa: CASSLLAGGFTDTQYF
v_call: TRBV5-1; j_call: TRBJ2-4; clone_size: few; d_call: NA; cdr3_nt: TGCGCCAGCAGCAGCGGCATCCTCGCCAAAAACATTCAGTACTTC; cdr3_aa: CASSSGILAKNIQYF
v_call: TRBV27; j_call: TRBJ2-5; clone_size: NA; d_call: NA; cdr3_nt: TGTGCCAGCAGTTCCCCCGGCGGAGGGGAAGAGACCCAGTACTTC; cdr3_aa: CASSSPGGGEETQYF
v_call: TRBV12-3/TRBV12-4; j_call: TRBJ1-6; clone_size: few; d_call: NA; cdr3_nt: TGTGCCAGCAGTCCAGGGCTACCGAATAATTCACCCCTCCACTTT; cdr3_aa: CASSPGLPNNSPLHF
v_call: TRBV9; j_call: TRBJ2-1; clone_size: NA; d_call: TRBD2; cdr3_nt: TGTGCCAGCAGCGAGGAGAAGTGGGGGGGTTACAATGAGCAGTTCTTC; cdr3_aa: CASSEEKWGGYNEQFF
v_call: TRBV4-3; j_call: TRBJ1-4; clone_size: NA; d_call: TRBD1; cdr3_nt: TGCGCCAGCAGCCAAGGGAGACAGGGAGGGGAAAAACTGTTTTTT; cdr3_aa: CASSQGRQGGEKLFF
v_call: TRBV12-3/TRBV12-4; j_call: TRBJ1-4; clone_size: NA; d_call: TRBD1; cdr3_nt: TGTGCCAGCAGCCGGGACAGGGCGAAAGAAAAACTGTTTTTT; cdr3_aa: CASSRDRAKEKLFF
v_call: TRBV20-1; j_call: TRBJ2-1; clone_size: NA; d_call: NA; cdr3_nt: TGCAGTCGGGACTCCTACAATGAGCAGTTCTTC; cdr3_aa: CSRDSYNEQFF
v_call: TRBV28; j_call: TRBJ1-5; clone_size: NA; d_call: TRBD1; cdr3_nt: TGTGCCAGCAGTTTAATCTGGACAGGGGATCAGCCCCAGCATTTT; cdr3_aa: CASSLIWTGDQPQHF
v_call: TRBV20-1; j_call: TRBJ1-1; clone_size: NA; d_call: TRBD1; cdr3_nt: TGCAGTGCTAGACTTATCCCGGGACAGGGACCGAACACTGAAGCTTTCTTT; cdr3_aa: CSARLIPGQGPNTEAFF
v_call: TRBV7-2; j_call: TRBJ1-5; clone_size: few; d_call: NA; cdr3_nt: TGTGCCAGCAGTTTAGGGGGGTCTAGCAATCAGCCCCAGCATTTT; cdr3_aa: CASSLGGSSNQPQHF
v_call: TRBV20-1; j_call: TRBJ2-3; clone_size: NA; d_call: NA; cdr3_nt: TGCAGTGCTAGGGACATTTACACAGATACGCAGTATTTT; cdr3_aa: CSARDIYTDTQYF
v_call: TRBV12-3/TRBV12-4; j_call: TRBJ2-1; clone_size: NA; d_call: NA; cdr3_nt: TGTGCCAGCAGTTTAAGACACGGAAGTAACAATGAGCAGTTCTTC; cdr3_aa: CASSLRHGSNNEQFF
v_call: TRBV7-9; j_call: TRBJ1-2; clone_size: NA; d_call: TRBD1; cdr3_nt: TGTGCCAGCAGCTCCCGGGACAGCTACAACTATGGCTACACCTTC; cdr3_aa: CASSSRDSYNYGYTF
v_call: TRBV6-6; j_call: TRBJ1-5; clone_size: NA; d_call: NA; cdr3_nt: TGTGCCAGCAGCTACTCGATGGGTGGGGATCAGCCCCAGCATTTT; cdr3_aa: CASSYSMGGDQPQHF
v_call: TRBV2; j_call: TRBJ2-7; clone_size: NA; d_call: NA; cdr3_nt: TGTGCCAGCAGTGATCTAGCCGTCGAGCAGTACTTC; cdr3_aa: CASSDLAVEQYF
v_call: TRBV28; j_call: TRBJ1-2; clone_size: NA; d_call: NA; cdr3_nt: TGTGCCAGCGGTGATTGGACGAGTGGCTACACCTTC; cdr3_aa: CASGDWTSGYTF
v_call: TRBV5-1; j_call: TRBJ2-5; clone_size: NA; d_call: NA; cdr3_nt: TGCGCCAGCACAGTTGGAGCGGTCCAAGAGACCCAGTACTTC; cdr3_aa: CASTVGAVQETQYF
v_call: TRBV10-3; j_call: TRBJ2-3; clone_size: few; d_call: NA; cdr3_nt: TGTGCCATCAGTGGGGCCCCAGATACGCAGTATTTT; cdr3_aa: CAISGAPDTQYF
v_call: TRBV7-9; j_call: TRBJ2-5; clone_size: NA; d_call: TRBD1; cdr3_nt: TGTGCCAGCAGCCTCGGGACAGGCTGCTACAATGAGCAGTACTTC; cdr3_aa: CASSLGTGCYNEQYF
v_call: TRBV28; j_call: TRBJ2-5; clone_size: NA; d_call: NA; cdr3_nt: TGTGCCAGCAACGAGGTTGGGGGGACCCAGTACTTC; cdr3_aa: CASNEVGGTQYF
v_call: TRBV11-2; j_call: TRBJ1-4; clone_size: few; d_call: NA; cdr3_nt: TGTGCCAGCAGCATAGAAGTCAGGGGCGATGAAAAACTGTTTTTT; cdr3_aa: CASSIEVRGDEKLFF
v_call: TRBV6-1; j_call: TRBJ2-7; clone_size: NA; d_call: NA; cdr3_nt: TGTGCCAGCAGTGAGAAATGGGTCGGGAGCCCAAGGAATGAGCAGTACTTC; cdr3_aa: CASSEKWVGSPRNEQYF
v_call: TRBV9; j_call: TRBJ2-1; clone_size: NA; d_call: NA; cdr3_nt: TGTGCCAGCAGCGTCTGGGGAAGCTCCTACAATGAGCAGTTCTTC; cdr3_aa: CASSVWGSSYNEQFF
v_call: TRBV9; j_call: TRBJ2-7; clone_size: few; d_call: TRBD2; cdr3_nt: TGTGCCAGCAGCGTATGGGGCGTGGGAGGGTCCTACAATGAGCAGTACTTC; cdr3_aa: CASSVWGVGGSYNEQYF
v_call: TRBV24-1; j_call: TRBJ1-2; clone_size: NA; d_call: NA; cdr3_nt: TGTGTCACCAGTGATATGACAGTCGACTATGGCTACACCTTC; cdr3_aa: CVTSDMTVDYGYTF